The 3 T cell receptor beta chains given below trace back to one sample, sequenced in a study of T-cell reconstitution after alpha-beta-depleted transplantation in children. Unique molecular identifiers were incorporated during preparation of the TCRbeta library. Using its own MiXCR run on the PCR reads, TCRdb lists one record per CDR3 protein. The sample consists of around 500,000 distinct CDR3 sequences, roughly an eighth of them appearing once. The specimen comprised PBMCs from the stem cell graft donor, sampled from the stem cell graft. The receptors shown here come from a human donor who donated a stem cell graft to a child with combined immunodeficiency.

This clonotype was observed a handful of times. The V gene is TRBV28, the J gene TRBJ1-2; D uncertain. V lost 2 bases to trimming and J lost 3 bases, with 10 bases between them. CDR3 size: 14 residues. Germline loops: CDR1 MDHEN, CDR2 SYDVKM. The DNA for the CDR3 is TGTGCCAGCAGTTTAAAGGGTTCCTACTATGGCTACACCTTC. It is translated as CASSLKGSYYGYTF.

This chain connects TRBV20-1 to TRBJ2-1; D remains unclear. Germline V gene lookup returns CDR1 DFQATT and CDR2 SNEGSKA (reference sequence). The CDR3 has 15 amino acids. V was clipped by 1 base and J by 0 bases, with 10 bases between them. CDR3 region: CSARAAAGSYNEQFF. Written as DNA, the CDR3 is TGCAGTGCTAGAGCTGCGGCCGGCTCCTACAATGAGCAGTTCTTC.

This clonotype was observed many times. This chain joins TRBV20-1 and TRBJ2-6; no firm D call. This CDR3 has 15 residues. V lost 5 bases and J 0 bases, leaving 11 bases between the germline ends. The germline CDR1 and CDR2 sequences are DFQATT and SNEGSKA (reference sequence). CDR3 coding DNA: TGCAGTGCTGCTCAAATCAACTCTGGGGCCAACGTCCTGACTTTC. Encoded protein: CSAAQINSGANVLTF.